This T cell receptor beta chain was sequenced in a study of blood T cells in healthy people across ages (dated by TCRdb to the mid-2010s). About the full investigation: In model experiments, template switching captured roughly one uniquely barcoded TCR beta cDNA molecule for every two T cells. Using deep sequencing normalized with unique cDNA molecular identifiers, the study measured how TCR beta repertoire diversity changes with age. Four age groups were formed from the donors: young (average 16 years), middle-aged (approximately 40), aged (approximately 60) and long-lived (roughly 88). To avoid experimental bias, donors of different ages were spread randomly across the sequencing lanes. Using the same blood draw, the study looked at two additional independent replicas of 1 million unique cDNA reads for two donors, one aged 18 to 30 and the other aged 80 or older. Study-wide conclusions, independent of this receptor: Total diversity estimates from one million sequenced T cells were considered lower bounds and underestimates. The CMV infection status of donors was not known, potentially confounding age-related changes in expanded clonotypes. Observed TCR beta diversity per million T cells fell roughly linearly with age, and a significant reduction was already apparent by age about 38. The long-lived group showed more naive CD4+ T cells, fewer expanded clones and increased TCR diversity than the aged group, suggesting age selection. Bulk unsorted PBMC profiling prevented conclusive comparison of naive and antigen-experienced compartments. A strong correlation was found between observed TCR beta diversity and the percentage of naive T cells measured by flow cytometry.

Library prep was done by 5' RACE. TCRdb records Illumina HiSeq 2500 as the sequencer. A second PCR of roughly 7 to 12 cycles was run with a J-beta primer mix and a sample-barcoded 5' primer. A unique molecular identifier was introduced onto each TCR beta cDNA molecule by a template-switch 5' adaptor carrying 12 random nucleotides. At least 3 million CDR3-containing paired-end reads were obtained from each sample. The Mint cDNA synthesis kit, primed by a TRBC-specific oligonucleotide, was used to synthesize first-strand cDNA from all RNA. After uracil-DNA glycosylase treatment, a first 18-cycle PCR used universal primers M1SS and BC2_uni_R on all cDNA. Processing in the source paper ran as follows. For normalization, 1 million high-quality reads were randomly selected from each sample, with every read carrying a distinct molecular identifier. Instead of being binned into consensus sequences, reads with shared molecular identifiers were discarded. MiTCR, set to a Q25 quality threshold and the strictest error-elimination algorithm, was used for CDR3 identification, clonotype clustering and error correction. Lower-bound total TCR beta diversity was estimated with a nonparametric unseen species model using Euler transformation. The public reads were reanalyzed by TCRdb: fastp trimming at Q25, MiXCR alignment, in-frame beta chains only. Entries that share a CDR3 protein sequence are merged under the most common genes and DNA. The authors' filters were not applied to this entry. Across this sample there are 700,000 or so distinct CDR3 sequences, with over 40% seen only once. About 30% of the sample comes from the top ten.

This clonotype was counted between two and nine times. The antigen it binds to is not known. Base qualities were left out, and no much larger clone turns up one base away. The roughly 38 donors, aged about 6 to 95 years, were systemically healthy Caucasian individuals from Russia. Each donor gave approximately 10 milliliters of peripheral blood, collected into EDTA-treated Vacutainer tubes. PBMCs were isolated by Ficoll-Paque density-gradient centrifugation, with at least 6 million obtained per sample. Total RNA was extracted from PBMCs with Trizol reagent, with at least 6 micrograms obtained per sample. For every donor, an aliquot of PBMCs went through flow cytometry to measure the percentages of naive CD45RAhigh/CD27high T cells. From the cysteine up to the phenylalanine, the CDR3 has a length of 15 residues. Of all the DNA, just the CDR3 is kept, 45 bases in frame from base 1. Here V drops 4 bases and J drops 6 bases, and the junction holds 9 bases not matched to any gene. CDR1 and CDR2 are drawn from the germline V gene: SGHRS, YFSETQ.

This TCR was sampled from an elderly man in good health. The V gene is TRBV5-1 and the J gene is TRBJ2-1; 8 junctional bases match TRBD2. The sample consisted of blood. The sequenced DNA: TGCGCCAGCAGCAACGGGGGGGCCTCGGTCAATGAGCAGTTCTTC. Its protein reads: CASSNGGASVNEQFF.